This T cell receptor beta chain was retrieved from a study of T cells in Graves' hyperthyroidism and ophthalmopathy. RNA transcripts gave rise to amplified TCR beta CDR3 regions. A first-round RT-PCR of the TCR CDR3 used the HTBI primer set. Each CDR3 protein gets one entry after TCRdb re-called the multiplex PCR reads with MiXCR. The table shows hundreds of thousands of distinct CDR3 sequences, with about 13% occurring only once. This clonotype was picked up a small number of times. The V and J ends lost 5 bases and 3 bases respectively, with 20 bases between them. The CDR3 runs to 16 residues. CDR1 is DFQATT, CDR2 SNEGSKA, per germline (reference sequence).

The chain employs TRBV20-1 and TRBJ2-1, with TRBD1 as a possible D gene (6 bases). Sequencing input: blood. The TCR originated in a woman younger than 30 with Graves' hyperthyroidism. The CDR3 nucleotides read TGCAGTGCTTCACTTAACCGGGACACGGGCTACAATGAGCAGTTCTTC. Its translation: CSASLNRDTGYNEQFF.